A selection of T cell receptor beta chains follows, all from one sample in a study of T cell repertoires in cytomegalovirus infection. TCRdb independently ran MiXCR on the reads; one entry per CDR3 protein. The sample carries 150,000 to 200,000 distinct CDR3 sequences, roughly 9.8% recorded once. The sequenced sample consisted of PBMCs. The source is a human donor in good health (CMV status not recorded). Some clones in this sample may be carry-over from other donors' samples. Both conserved end residues are part of each CDR3. D genes are given only for firm matches. Not every row has a clone size; where given, it reads once, few, many or a size class.

CDR3nt,CDR3aa,v_gene,abundance,j_gene,d_gene
TGTGCCAGCAGTTCGCCCCTTATCGAGGGGCGGTATGGCTACACCTTC,CASSSPLIEGRYGYTF,TRBV6-2/TRBV6-3,few,TRBJ1-2,-
TGTGCCAGCAGCGAAGGGGACCTATGGGTAACCGGGGAGCTGTTTTTT,CASSEGDLWVTGELFF,TRBV5-6,few,TRBJ2-2,-
TGTGCCAGCGGAGGGAAAGGCTATGGCTACACCTTC,CASGGKGYGYTF,TRBV28,-,TRBJ1-2,-
TGTGCCAGCACCTCGGACCGGAACACCGGGGAGCTGTTTTTT,CASTSDRNTGELFF,TRBV12-3/TRBV12-4,many,TRBJ2-2,-
TGCAGCGTGGGGGGGTTAGAGACCCAGTACTTC,CSVGGLETQYF,TRBV29-1,once,TRBJ2-5,TRBD2
TGTGCCAGCAATTTGGGTACTCGGAGCACAGATACGCAGTATTTT,CASNLGTRSTDTQYF,TRBV6-1,few,TRBJ2-3,-
TGTGCCAGCAGCTTAGAGCGGGACAGATATTCACCCCTCCACTTT,CASSLERDRYSPLHF,TRBV11-2,few,TRBJ1-6,TRBD1
TGTGCCAGTAGTATAGCTTCAACGATACCGAATGAGCAGTTCTTC,CASSIASTIPNEQFF,TRBV19,many,TRBJ2-1,-
TGCAGCGTTGAAGACAACCTTGATAGCGGGAGAGTTGATGAGCAGTTCTTC,CSVEDNLDSGRVDEQFF,TRBV29-1,few,TRBJ2-1,TRBD2
TGTGCCAGTAGATCTACCCTAGCGGGTAATGAGCAGTTCTTC,CASRSTLAGNEQFF,TRBV19,-,TRBJ2-1,TRBD2
TGCAGTGCTAGACCTACAGGGTTCACCTACGAGCAGTACTTC,CSARPTGFTYEQYF,TRBV20-1,-,TRBJ2-7,-
TGTGCCAGCAGTTTAGGGGCCGGCGGTAATCAGCCCCAGCATTTT,CASSLGAGGNQPQHF,TRBV12-3/TRBV12-4,many,TRBJ1-5,-
TGCGCCAGCAGCAGGGACAGGGTAAATGGCTACACCTTC,CASSRDRVNGYTF,TRBV5-1,many,TRBJ1-2,TRBD1
TGCGCCAGCAGCCAAGACGTCGCGGGGGGCTCTGGAAACACCATATATTTT,CASSQDVAGGSGNTIYF,TRBV4-3,few,TRBJ1-3,-
TGCAGCGTTGAGAGCCACAGGGCCGGGGAGCTGTTTTTT,CSVESHRAGELFF,TRBV29-1,-,TRBJ2-2,-
TGTGCCAGCAGCTTAAATCCGCCAGGAAGCGGGAACGGGGAGCTGTTTTTT,CASSLNPPGSGNGELFF,TRBV7-2,many,TRBJ2-2,TRBD2
TGTGCCAGCAGCTTCTTTGCTAGGTCCTACGAGCAGTACTTC,CASSFFARSYEQYF,TRBV5-6,few,TRBJ2-7,-
TGTGCCAGCAGCAAGAGGACTAGCGCAGATACGCAGTATTTT,CASSKRTSADTQYF,TRBV7-6,many,TRBJ2-3,TRBD2
TGCAGTGCTAGAGTCGCGGGAGGGCCCTACGAGCAGTACTTC,CSARVAGGPYEQYF,TRBV20-1,-,TRBJ2-7,TRBD2
TGCAGTGCTAGAGACAGCGGTCCAACGGGCTCCTACGAGCAGTACTTC,CSARDSGPTGSYEQYF,TRBV20-1,-,TRBJ2-7,-
TGTGCCAGCTCAGGACGGCCGAACACTGAAGCTTTCTTT,CASSGRPNTEAFF,TRBV19,-,TRBJ1-1,-
TGCAGTGCTATGCCGGGACAGAGAAACACCATATATTTT,CSAMPGQRNTIYF,TRBV20-1,-,TRBJ1-3,TRBD1
TGTGCCAGCAATGGGGCTAGCGGCTACAATGAGCAGTTCTTC,CASNGASGYNEQFF,TRBV7-9,many,TRBJ2-1,TRBD2
TGTGCCAGCAGTTCCGGACTAGCGGGAGGGAAGGACTACGAGCAGTACTTC,CASSSGLAGGKDYEQYF,TRBV27,many,TRBJ2-7,TRBD2
TGTGCCATCGGCAGGGATAATTCACCCCTCCACTTT,CAIGRDNSPLHF,TRBV10-3,few,TRBJ1-6,-
TGTGCCAGCAAAGGACAGGGGGAACAGTCCTACAATGAGCAGTTCTTC,CASKGQGEQSYNEQFF,TRBV6-1,many,TRBJ2-1,TRBD1
TGTGCCAGCAGCTTTGACAGAAATCAGCCCCAGCATTTT,CASSFDRNQPQHF,TRBV7-2,many,TRBJ1-5,-
TGTGCCAGCAGCTATGGGGGTACCGGGGAGCTGTTTTTT,CASSYGGTGELFF,TRBV7-6,few,TRBJ2-2,-
TGCAGCGTTGATCGGGGGGTACAAGAGACCCAGTACTTC,CSVDRGVQETQYF,TRBV29-1,-,TRBJ2-5,TRBD2
TGTGCCAGCAGCCAAGAGTCAAGGGGTCTCGTATATGGCTACACCTTC,CASSQESRGLVYGYTF,TRBV14,few,TRBJ1-2,-
TGTGCCAGCAGTTCTGGGGGAGGGGACGCTTTCTTT,CASSSGGGDAFF,TRBV28,many,TRBJ1-1,-
TGTGCCAGCAGCTTAACAGGGAAGGGGGAGACCCAGTACTTC,CASSLTGKGETQYF,TRBV7-3,many,TRBJ2-5,-
TGTGCCAGCAGCCCAGGGAACGGACAGCCCCAGCATTTT,CASSPGNGQPQHF,TRBV28,few,TRBJ1-5,-
TGTGCCAGCAGCTCAGGGGTTTATACTGAAGCTTTCTTT,CASSSGVYTEAFF,TRBV28,many,TRBJ1-1,-
TGTGCCAGCAGTCCCCAGGGGGCGAGCTATGGCTACACCTTC,CASSPQGASYGYTF,TRBV28,many,TRBJ1-2,TRBD1
TGTGCCAGCAGTCAGGGGACAGGGAACTACAATGAGCAGTTCTTC,CASSQGTGNYNEQFF,TRBV12-3/TRBV12-4,many,TRBJ2-1,TRBD1
TGTGCCAGCAGCGTCAACCAGGGGTACGGGCCCCAGCATTTT,CASSVNQGYGPQHF,TRBV2,many,TRBJ1-5,-
TGCGCCAGCAGCCAAGAGGTCGGAACAGATACGCAGTATTTT,CASSQEVGTDTQYF,TRBV4-1,-,TRBJ2-3,-
TGCAGTGCTCCTCCCGGGGACCGGGAACCAGTAGCCAAAAACATTCAGTACTTC,CSAPPGDREPVAKNIQYF,TRBV20-1,-,TRBJ2-4,-
TGTGCCAGCAGTGCCCAACAGCTTAATCAGCCCCAGCATTTT,CASSAQQLNQPQHF,TRBV27,many,TRBJ1-5,-
TGTGCCAGCAGTCCTCGACTAGCGGGCTTCCAAGAGACCCAGTACTTC,CASSPRLAGFQETQYF,TRBV7-2,many,TRBJ2-5,TRBD2
TGTGCCAGCAGTTACTCGGTTAAGGGGCTAGCGGGAGAATTCTTC,CASSYSVKGLAGEFF,TRBV6-6,few,TRBJ2-1,TRBD2
TGCAGCGGTGGGAGTTATTTCGGGACTAGCGGGAGGAGCTCCTACAATGAGCAGTTCTTC,CSGGSYFGTSGRSSYNEQFF,TRBV29-1,few,TRBJ2-1,TRBD2
TGTGCCAGCAGCTTCCAAACCGGCCTCTCCTACGAGCAGTACTTC,CASSFQTGLSYEQYF,TRBV7-2,many,TRBJ2-7,-
TGTGCCAGCAGCCTAGCCCTAGACACTGAAGCTTTCTTT,CASSLALDTEAFF,TRBV7-2,many,TRBJ1-1,-